Many counts were recorded for the clone carrying this T cell receptor (beta chain). This sample is drawn from a study of regulatory T cells in long-lasting Graves disease. Overall study: Those with persistent Graves' disease had received antithyroid drugs for over 5 years with positive TSH receptor antibodies.

CDR3 length: 11 amino acids. The germline V gene encodes CDR1 SGHAT and CDR2 FQNNGV. With 5 bases removed from V and 9 bases from J, the gap between germline ends came to 8 bases. Construction of the TCR beta libraries employed iRepertoire HTBI primers in conjunction with Arm-PCR of CDR3 regions. TCRdb processed the multiplex PCR reads anew with MiXCR; each CDR3 protein has one entry. This sample has a few hundred thousand distinct CDR3 sequences, with more than 20% found just once. The time point was: persistent/refractory GD, antithyroid drugs over 5 years with positive TRAb. PBMC-derived RNA was used for the TCR library.

The source was peripheral blood mononuclear cells (PBMCs), collected when the disease was refractory, from a patient treated with antithyroid drugs. This chain links TRBV11-2 with TRBJ1-3; tentative D call: TRBD1 (5 bases). The sequence was obtained from a woman aged 40 to 49 with Graves disease. This CDR3 is CASSRGVTIYF. The CDR3 DNA sequence: TGTGCCAGCAGCCGGGGCGTCACCATATATTTT.